This T cell receptor (beta chain) originates from a study of sequential checkpoint blockade in melanoma. The CDR3 length is 14 residues. Trimming took 6 bases from V and 7 from J, leaving 13 bases between them. Germline CDR1 is MNHNS and CDR2 is SASEGT. Clones were read by immunoSEQ multiplex PCR, and TCRdb kept only the in-frame ones, dropping some. The table lists around 22,000 clones, approximately 71% of them singletons. Treatment here: randomized to nivolumab then ipilimumab (arm A) or the reverse (arm B). This TCR derives from a human donor with melanoma. The material sequenced was CD8+ T cells sorted from blood (inferred from file names), taken from a patient given nivolumab and ipilimumab in sequence. This rearrangement joins TRBV6-1 to TRBJ1-6, with D possibly being TRBD1 (6 bases). The CDR3 protein is CASSRTEENSPLHF. In DNA, the CDR3 is TGTGCCAGCAGCCGGACAGAGGAGAATTCACCCCTCCACTTT.